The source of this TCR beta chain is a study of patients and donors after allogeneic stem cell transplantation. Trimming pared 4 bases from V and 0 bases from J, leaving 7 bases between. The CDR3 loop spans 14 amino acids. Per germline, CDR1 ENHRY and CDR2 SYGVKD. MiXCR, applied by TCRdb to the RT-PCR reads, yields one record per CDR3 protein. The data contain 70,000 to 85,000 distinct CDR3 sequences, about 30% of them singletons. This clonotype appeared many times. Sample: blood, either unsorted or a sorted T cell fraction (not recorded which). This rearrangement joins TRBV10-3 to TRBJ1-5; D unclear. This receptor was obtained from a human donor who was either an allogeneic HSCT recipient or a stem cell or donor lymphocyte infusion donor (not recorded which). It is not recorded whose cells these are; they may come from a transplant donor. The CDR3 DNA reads TGTGCCATCAGTGCCTGGGGTAGCAATCAGCCCCAGCATTTT. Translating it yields CAISAWGSNQPQHF.